This TCR beta chain comes out of a study of blood T cell repertoires in COVID-19. Sequencing used immunoSEQ multiplex PCR; TCRdb keeps in-frame clones, though not all of them. The table includes just over 150,000 clones, 92% detected once. With regard to this clone: In the same sample, other DNA sequences code for this CDR3.

Sequencing was carried out using peripheral blood. This TCR was recovered from a man younger than 45 with COVID-19, enrolled during active disease.

This CDR3 reads CASSLALAGGPGTDTQYF. The CDR3 coding sequence is TGTGCCAGCAGCTTAGCCCTAGCGGGAGGGCCGGGCACAGATACGCAGTATTTT. The genes are TRBV7-9 and TRBJ2-3; 12 nucleotides match TRBD2. This CDR3 spans 18 amino acids. In germline, CDR1 is SEHNR, CDR2 FQNEAQ (reference sequence). After removal of 0 bases from V and 1 base from J, the junction contained 5 bases not matched to a gene.